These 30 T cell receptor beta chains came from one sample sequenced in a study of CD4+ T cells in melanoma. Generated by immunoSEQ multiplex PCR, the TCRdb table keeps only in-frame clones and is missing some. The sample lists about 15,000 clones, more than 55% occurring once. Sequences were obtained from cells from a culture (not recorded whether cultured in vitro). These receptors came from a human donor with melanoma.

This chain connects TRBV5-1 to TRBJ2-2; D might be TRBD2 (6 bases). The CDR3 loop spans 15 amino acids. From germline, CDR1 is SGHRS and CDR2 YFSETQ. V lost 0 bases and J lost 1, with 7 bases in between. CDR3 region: CASSLGLVNTGELFF. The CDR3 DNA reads TGCGCCAGCAGCTTGGGACTAGTGAACACCGGGGAGCTGTTTTTT.

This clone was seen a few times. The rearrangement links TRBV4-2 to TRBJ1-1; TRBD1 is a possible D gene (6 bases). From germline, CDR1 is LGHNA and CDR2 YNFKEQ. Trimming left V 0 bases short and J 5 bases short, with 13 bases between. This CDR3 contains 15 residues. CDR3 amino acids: CASSQDSAGVTEAFF. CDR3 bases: TGTGCCAGCAGCCAAGATAGTGCAGGGGTGACTGAAGCTTTCTTT.

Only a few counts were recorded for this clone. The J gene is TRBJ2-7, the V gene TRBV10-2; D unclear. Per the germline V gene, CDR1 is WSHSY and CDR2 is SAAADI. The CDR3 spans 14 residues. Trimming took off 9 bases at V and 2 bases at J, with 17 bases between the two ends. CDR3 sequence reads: CASQNAGSAYEQYF. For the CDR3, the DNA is TGCGCCAGTCAGAATGCCGGCTCGGCCTACGAGCAGTACTTC.

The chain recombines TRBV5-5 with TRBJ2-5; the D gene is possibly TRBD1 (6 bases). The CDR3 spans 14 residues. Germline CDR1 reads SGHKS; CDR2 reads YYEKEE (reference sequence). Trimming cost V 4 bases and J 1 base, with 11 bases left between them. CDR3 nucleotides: TGTGCCAGCAGCGGACAGAGCCCCCAAGAGACCCAGTACTTC. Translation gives CASSGQSPQETQYF.

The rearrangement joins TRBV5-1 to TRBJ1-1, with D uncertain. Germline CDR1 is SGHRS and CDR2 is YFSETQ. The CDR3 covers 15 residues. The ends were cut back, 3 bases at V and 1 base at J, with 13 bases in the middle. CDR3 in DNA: TGCGCCAGCAGCTCCGTGCCTATCGGGAACACTGAAGCTTTCTTT. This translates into CASSSVPIGNTEAFF.

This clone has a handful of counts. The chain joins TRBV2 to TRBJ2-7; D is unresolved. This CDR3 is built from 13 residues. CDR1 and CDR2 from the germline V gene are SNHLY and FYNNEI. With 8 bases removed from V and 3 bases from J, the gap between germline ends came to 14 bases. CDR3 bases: TGTGCCAGCGTGGGCGCGTTGAGCTACGAGCAGTACTTC. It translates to CASVGALSYEQYF.

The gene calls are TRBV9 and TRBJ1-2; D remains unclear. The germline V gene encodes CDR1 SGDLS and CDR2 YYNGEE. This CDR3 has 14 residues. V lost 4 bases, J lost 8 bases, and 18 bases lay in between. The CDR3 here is CASSPGRLAGGYTF. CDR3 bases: TGTGCCAGCAGCCCGGGGAGGCTGGCGGGAGGCTACACCTTC.

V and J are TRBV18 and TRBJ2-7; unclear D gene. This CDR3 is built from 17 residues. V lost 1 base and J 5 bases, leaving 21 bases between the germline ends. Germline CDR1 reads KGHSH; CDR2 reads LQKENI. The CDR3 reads CASSPLSQTSLRDEQYF. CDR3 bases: TGTGCCAGCTCACCACTATCCCAGACTTCCTTAAGGGACGAGCAGTACTTC.

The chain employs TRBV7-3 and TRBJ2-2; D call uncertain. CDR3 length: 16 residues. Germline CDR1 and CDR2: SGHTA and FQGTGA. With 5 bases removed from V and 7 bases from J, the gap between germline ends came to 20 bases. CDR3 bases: TGTGCCAGCAGCCCCCAACCCAATCGGCTGGGCGGGGAGCTGTTTTTT. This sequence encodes CASSPQPNRLGGELFF.

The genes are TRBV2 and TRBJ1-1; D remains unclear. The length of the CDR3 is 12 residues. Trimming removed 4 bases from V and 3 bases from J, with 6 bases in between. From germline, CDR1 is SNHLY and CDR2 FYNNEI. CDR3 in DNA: TGTGCCAGCAGTGTGCAGGACACTGAAGCTTTCTTT. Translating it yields CASSVQDTEAFF.

The CDR3 is CASSAGPGEETQYF. The CDR3, as DNA: TGCGCCAGCAGCGCGGGCCCAGGGGAGGAGACCCAGTACTTC. This chain links TRBV5-1 with TRBJ2-5; possible D gene TRBD1, 6 bases. Per germline, CDR1 SGHRS and CDR2 YFSETQ. V lost 4 bases to trimming and J lost 5 bases, with 15 bases between them. The CDR3 totals 14 residues.

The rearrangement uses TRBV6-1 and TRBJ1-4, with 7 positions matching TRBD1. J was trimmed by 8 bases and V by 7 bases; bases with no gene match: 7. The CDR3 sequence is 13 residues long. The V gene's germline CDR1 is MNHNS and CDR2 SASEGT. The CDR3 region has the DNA TGTGCCAGCACAAGAGGGGGCAGCGAAAAACTGTTTTTT. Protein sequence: CASTRGGSEKLFF.

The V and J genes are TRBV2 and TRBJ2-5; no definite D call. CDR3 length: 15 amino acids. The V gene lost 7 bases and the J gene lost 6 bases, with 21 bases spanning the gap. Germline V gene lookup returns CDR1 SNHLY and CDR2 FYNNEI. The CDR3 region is CASKLEAVEFKTQYF. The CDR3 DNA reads TGTGCCAGCAAATTGGAAGCCGTCGAATTTAAGACCCAGTACTTC.

CDR3 DNA sequence: TGTGCCAGCTCACCAGGGACAGCTCCTGCTAACTATGGCTACACCTTC. It translates to CASSPGTAPANYGYTF. The chain employs TRBV18 and TRBJ1-2; 7 nucleotides agree with TRBD1. The trim removed 2 bases at V and 0 bases at J, leaving 6 bases unmatched. Germline V gene lookup returns CDR1 KGHSH and CDR2 LQKENI. This CDR3 is built from 16 residues.

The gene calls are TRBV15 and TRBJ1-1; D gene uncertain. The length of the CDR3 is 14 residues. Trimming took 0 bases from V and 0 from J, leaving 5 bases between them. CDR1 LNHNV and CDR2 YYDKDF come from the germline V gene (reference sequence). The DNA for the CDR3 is TGTGCCACCAGCAGAGATATCGTGAACACTGAAGCTTTCTTT. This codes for CATSRDIVNTEAFF. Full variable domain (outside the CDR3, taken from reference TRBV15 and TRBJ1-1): DAMVIQNPRYQVTQFGKPVTLSCSQTLNHNVMYWYQQKSSQAPKLLFHYYDKDFNNEADTPDNFQSRRPNTSFCFLDIRSPGLGDTAMYLCATSRDIVNTEAFFGQGTRLTVV.

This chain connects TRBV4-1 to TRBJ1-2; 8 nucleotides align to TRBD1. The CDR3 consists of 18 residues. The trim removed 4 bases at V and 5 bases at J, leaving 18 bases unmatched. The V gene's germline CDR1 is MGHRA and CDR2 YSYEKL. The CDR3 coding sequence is TGCGCCAGCAGCCCCCTCATCCCGAGGACAGGGACCTTTTATGGCTACACCTTC. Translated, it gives CASSPLIPRTGTFYGYTF.

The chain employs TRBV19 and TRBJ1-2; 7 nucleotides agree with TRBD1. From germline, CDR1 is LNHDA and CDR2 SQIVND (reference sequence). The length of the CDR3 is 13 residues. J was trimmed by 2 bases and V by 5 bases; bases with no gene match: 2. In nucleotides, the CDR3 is TGTGCCAGTAGTCCACAGGGGAACTATGGCTACACCTTC. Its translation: CASSPQGNYGYTF.

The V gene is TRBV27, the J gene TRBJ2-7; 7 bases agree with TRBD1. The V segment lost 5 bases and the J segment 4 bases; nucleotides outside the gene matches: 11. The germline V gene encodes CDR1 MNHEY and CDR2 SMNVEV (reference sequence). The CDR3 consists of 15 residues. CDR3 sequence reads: CASSPSYRGYYEQYF. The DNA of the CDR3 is TGTGCCAGCAGTCCAAGTTACAGGGGATATTACGAGCAGTACTTC.

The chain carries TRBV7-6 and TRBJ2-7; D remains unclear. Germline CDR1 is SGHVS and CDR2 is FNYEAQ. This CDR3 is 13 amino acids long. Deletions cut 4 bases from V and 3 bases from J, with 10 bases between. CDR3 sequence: CASSSGPNYEQYF. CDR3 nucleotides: TGTGCCAGCAGCTCCGGCCCTAACTACGAGCAGTACTTC.

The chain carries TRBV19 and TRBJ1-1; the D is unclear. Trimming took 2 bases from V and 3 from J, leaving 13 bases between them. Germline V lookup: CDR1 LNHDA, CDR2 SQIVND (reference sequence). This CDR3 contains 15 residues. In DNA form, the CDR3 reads TGTGCCAGTAGTATATCATGGCGGGTGGACACTGAAGCTTTCTTT. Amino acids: CASSISWRVDTEAFF.

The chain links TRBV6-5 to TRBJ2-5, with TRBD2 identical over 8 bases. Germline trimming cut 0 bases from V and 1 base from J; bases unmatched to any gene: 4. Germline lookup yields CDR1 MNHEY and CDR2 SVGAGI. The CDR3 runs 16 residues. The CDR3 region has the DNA TGTGCCAGCAGTTACTCGCCCAGCGGGGGCCAAGAGACCCAGTACTTC. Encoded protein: CASSYSPSGGQETQYF.

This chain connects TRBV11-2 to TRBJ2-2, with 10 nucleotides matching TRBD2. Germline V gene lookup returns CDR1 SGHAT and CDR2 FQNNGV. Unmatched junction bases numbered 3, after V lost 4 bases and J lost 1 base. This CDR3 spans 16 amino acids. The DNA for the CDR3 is TGTGCCAGCAGCTCACTAGCGGGGTTGAACACCGGGGAGCTGTTTTTT. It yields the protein CASSSLAGLNTGELFF.

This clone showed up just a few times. The CDR3 nucleotides read TGTGCCTGGAGTGGACAGGGGGCAAGATACGAGCAGTACTTC. Its protein product is CAWSGQGARYEQYF. The chain combines TRBV30 with TRBJ2-7; the match to TRBD1 covers 10 bases. The J segment lost 4 bases and the V segment lost 1 base, leaving 4 bases of the junction unmatched. The CDR3 has 14 amino acids. CDR1 is GTSNPN and CDR2 is SVGIG in the germline V gene (reference sequence).

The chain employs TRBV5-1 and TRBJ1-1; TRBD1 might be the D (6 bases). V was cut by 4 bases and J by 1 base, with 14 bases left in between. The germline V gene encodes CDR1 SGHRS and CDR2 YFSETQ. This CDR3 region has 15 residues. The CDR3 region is CASSAGGQENTEAFF. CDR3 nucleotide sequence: TGCGCCAGCAGCGCCGGGGGACAAGAGAACACTGAAGCTTTCTTT.

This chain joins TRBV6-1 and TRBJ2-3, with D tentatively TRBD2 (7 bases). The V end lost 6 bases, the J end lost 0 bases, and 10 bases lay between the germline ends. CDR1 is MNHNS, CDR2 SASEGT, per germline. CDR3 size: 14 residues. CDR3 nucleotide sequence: TGTGCCAGCAGGGCGGGGGCCAGCACAGATACGCAGTATTTT. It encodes CASRAGASTDTQYF.

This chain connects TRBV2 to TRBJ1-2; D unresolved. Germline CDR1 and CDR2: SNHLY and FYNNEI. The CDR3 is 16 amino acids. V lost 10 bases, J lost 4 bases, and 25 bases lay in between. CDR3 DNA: TGTGCCACCACGGCGGGAACAAGGCCCCCCCTCTATGGCTACACCTTC. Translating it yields CATTAGTRPPLYGYTF.

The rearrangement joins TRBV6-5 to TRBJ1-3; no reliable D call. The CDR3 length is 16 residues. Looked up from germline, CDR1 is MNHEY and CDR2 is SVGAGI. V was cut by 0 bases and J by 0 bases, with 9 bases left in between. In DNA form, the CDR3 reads TGTGCCAGCAGTTACTCAGGGAGGGTCTCTGGAAACACCATATATTTT. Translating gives CASSYSGRVSGNTIYF.

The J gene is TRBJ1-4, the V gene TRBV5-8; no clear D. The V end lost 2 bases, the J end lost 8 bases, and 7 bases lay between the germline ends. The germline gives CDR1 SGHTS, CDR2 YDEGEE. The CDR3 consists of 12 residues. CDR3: CASSFGKEKLFF. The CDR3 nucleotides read TGTGCCAGCAGCTTTGGGAAGGAAAAACTGTTTTTT.

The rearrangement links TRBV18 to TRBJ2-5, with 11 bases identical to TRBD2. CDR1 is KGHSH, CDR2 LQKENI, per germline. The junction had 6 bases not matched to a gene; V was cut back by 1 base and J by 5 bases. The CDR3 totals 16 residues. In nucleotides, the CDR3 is TGTGCCAGCTCACCACTAGCGGGGGGGCCCGCGGAGACCCAGTACTTC. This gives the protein CASSPLAGGPAETQYF.

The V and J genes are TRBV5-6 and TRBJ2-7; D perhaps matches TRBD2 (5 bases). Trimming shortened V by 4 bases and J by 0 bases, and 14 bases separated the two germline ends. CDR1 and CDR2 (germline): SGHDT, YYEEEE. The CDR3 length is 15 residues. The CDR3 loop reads CASSRRGYSSYEQYF. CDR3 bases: TGTGCCAGCAGCCGCCGGGGATACAGCTCCTACGAGCAGTACTTC.